The 14 T cell receptor beta chains below were found in one sample sequenced in a study of blood T cells in healthy people across ages. The second PCR ran roughly 7 to 11 cycles with a sample-barcoded 5' primer and J-beta primers. Via MiXCR, TCRdb re-called the 5' RACE reads, giving one row per CDR3 protein. The sample holds some 1,500,000 distinct CDR3 sequences, 35% to 45% seen once. The sample taken for sequencing was blood. The receptors shown here come from a woman between 18 and 30 years old in good health.

The chain joins TRBV20-1 to TRBJ2-7; 8 bases agree with TRBD2. The CDR3 has 16 amino acids. Germline V gives CDR1 DFQATT, CDR2 SNEGSKA (reference sequence). In DNA form, the CDR3 reads TGCAGAGCCGCCCTAGGTACTAGCGGCCTCTCCTACGAGCAGTACTTC. Protein product: CRAALGTSGLSYEQYF.

The chain is built from TRBV6-5 and TRBJ1-5, with D perhaps TRBD1 (6 bases). V lost 0 bases, J lost 3 bases, and 9 bases lay in between. The germline gives CDR1 MNHEY, CDR2 SVGAGI. CDR3 size: 15 residues. The CDR3 sequence is CASSYSYRVNQPQHF. Here the CDR3 DNA reads TGTGCCAGCAGTTACTCCTACAGGGTCAATCAGCCCCAGCATTTT.

This clonotype was recorded a few times. The chain is built from TRBV6-2 or TRBV6-3 and TRBJ1-6; no firm D call. Between the trimmed V and J ends, which lost 6 bases and 7 bases, there was a span of 7 bases. The CDR3 extends over 12 amino acids. CDR1 is MNHEY and CDR2 is SVGEGT in the germline V gene. For the CDR3, the DNA is TGTGCCAGCAGGAAACCCAATTCACCCCTCCACTTT. It is translated as CASRKPNSPLHF.

A few counts support this clonotype. The chain carries TRBV20-1 and TRBJ1-2; no clear D. Germline V gives CDR1 DFQATT, CDR2 SNEGSKA (reference sequence). Trimming cost V 2 bases and J 1 base, with 8 bases left between them. The CDR3 consists of 13 residues. In DNA, the CDR3 is TGCAGTGCTAGACCGACATATAACTATGGCTACACCTTC. Translation gives CSARPTYNYGYTF.

This clonotype was detected only a few times. The chain carries TRBV5-1 and TRBJ1-4; D might be TRBD1 (5 bases). The V gene's germline CDR1 is SGHRS and CDR2 YFSETQ. The CDR3 is 15 amino acids. The V end was cut by 1 base, the J end by 5 bases, with 12 bases between. CDR3 amino acids: CASSLRGAGNEKLFF. The CDR3 DNA sequence: TGCGCCAGCAGCTTGAGGGGAGCGGGGAATGAAAAACTGTTTTTT.

The chain couples TRBV28 to TRBJ2-2, with TRBD1 matching 9 bases. V was clipped by 5 bases and J by 8 bases; unmatched bases: 12. This CDR3 is 16 amino acids long. The germline CDR1 and CDR2 sequences are MDHEN and SYDVKM. The CDR3 reads CASSRRDRAVGGELFF. The CDR3, as DNA: TGTGCCAGCAGTCGCCGGGACAGGGCTGTCGGGGGGGAGCTGTTTTTT.

This clonotype was picked up a small number of times. CDR3 in DNA: TGTGCCAGCAGATCCCGCCGGGACTTAACCCGCACAGATACGCAGTATTTT. The encoded protein is CASRSRRDLTRTDTQYF. The genes are TRBV6-2 or TRBV6-3 and TRBJ2-3; TRBD2 is a possible D gene (6 bases). Germline lookup yields CDR1 MNHEY and CDR2 SVGEGT. This CDR3 contains 17 residues. Between the trimmed V and J ends, which lost 6 bases and 1 base, there was a span of 20 bases.

A single count supports this clonotype. The chain is built from TRBV6-5 and TRBJ1-6, with D perhaps TRBD1 (6 bases). The germline CDR1 and CDR2 sequences are MNHEY and SVGAGI. The CDR3 extends over 17 amino acids. Trimming stripped 0 bases from V and 7 bases from J, with 16 bases between. CDR3 residues: CASSYSNPITGNSPLHF. In DNA, the CDR3 is TGTGCCAGCAGTTACTCAAACCCCATTACAGGGAATTCACCCCTCCACTTT.

J is TRBJ2-5 and V is TRBV5-5; 9 bases align to TRBD1. The V gene's germline CDR1 is SGHKS and CDR2 YYEKEE (reference sequence). V trimming: 4 bases; J trimming: 11 bases; junction bases outside the gene matches: 18. The CDR3 loop spans 16 amino acids. This CDR3 reads CASSHTPGQGMYGQYF. The DNA for the CDR3 is TGTGCCAGCAGCCATACACCGGGACAGGGAATGTACGGGCAGTACTTC.

The chain carries TRBV20-1 and TRBJ2-1; 11 positions match TRBD1. Trimming cost V 1 base and J 9 bases; bases outside gene matches: 11. The CDR3 contains 16 residues. Germline V gives CDR1 DFQATT, CDR2 SNEGSKA (reference sequence). The CDR3 sequence: CSARGTGQGAYGEQFF. CDR3 coding DNA: TGCAGTGCTAGAGGGACCGGACAGGGGGCTTATGGTGAGCAGTTCTTC.

The J gene is TRBJ2-5, the V gene TRBV29-1; 7 nucleotides match TRBD1. The CDR3 runs 13 residues. CDR1 SQVTM and CDR2 ANQGSEA come from the germline V gene. Trimming at V came to 8 bases and at J to 11 bases, leaving 17 bases not matched to a gene. CDR3 residues: CSLHRGTYNEQYF. As DNA, the CDR3 is TGCAGCCTCCACAGGGGAACCTACAATGAGCAGTACTTC.

Comments on this clonotype: The junction and the germline gene differ at one end; a read error may be behind it. V gene TRBV12-3 or TRBV12-4 combines with J gene TRBJ2-3; 9 bases map to TRBD2. This CDR3 comprises 15 residues. The CDR3 region has the DNA TGTGCCAGCAGTTTTTCGCGGGGGGGCCCAGAGACGCAGTATTTT. Protein sequence: CASSFSRGGPETQYF.

This clonotype came up a few times. The rearrangement links TRBV27 to TRBJ2-2; D is ambiguous. The germline V and J ends were trimmed by 0 bases and 6 bases, with 2 bases remaining between them. The CDR3 length is 12 residues. Germline CDR1 reads MNHEY; CDR2 reads SMNVEV (reference sequence). The CDR3 coding sequence is TGTGCCAGCAGTTTATCAGCCGGGGAGCTGTTTTTT. This sequence encodes CASSLSAGELFF.

This rearrangement joins TRBV9 to TRBJ2-3; D gene ambiguous. The CDR3 loop spans 13 amino acids. Germline V CDR1 and CDR2: SGDLS, YYNGEE. V dropped 0 bases and J dropped 4 bases, with 6 bases sitting between them. The CDR3 loop reads CASSVEVSDTQYF. The CDR3 bases are TGTGCCAGCAGCGTAGAGGTGTCAGATACGCAGTATTTT.